This TCR beta chain was obtained from a study of STAT5B mutations in CD4+ large granular lymphocyte leukemia. Study-wide context: Healthy donors showed HLA-associated enrichment of the CDR3 'QG' motif. Study-level findings and limits: Top patient clones used TRBV06 genes more often: 8/27 versus 2/35 in controls. Patient CD4-sorted repertoires stayed more clonal than healthy ones after leukemic-clone removal. Higher CD4+ than CD8+ T-LGLL clonality might reflect small sample size.

Data came from immunoSEQ multiplex PCR; TCRdb stores just in-frame clones and leaves some out. The sample contains about 48,000 clones, roughly three quarters of which appear only once. V was pared by 3 bases and J by 1 base, with 6 bases between. CDR1 SEHNR and CDR2 FQNEAQ come from the germline V gene (reference sequence). The CDR3 has 14 residues. Worth noting for this clone: Its specificity is not known.

The sample was CD4+ T cells from blood buffy coats. This rearrangement joins TRBV7-9 to TRBJ2-2; no firm D call. The TCR sequence derives from a human donor in good health. The CDR3 DNA sequence: TGTGCCAGCAGCTTGTTAGAGAACACCGGGGAGCTGTTTTTT. It yields the protein CASSLLENTGELFF.